This T cell receptor (beta chain) was captured by sequencing in a study of shared clonotypes between healthy human individuals (dated by TCRdb to the early 2020s). Some background on the complete study: Two women and three men aged 18 to 49 years were included in the cohort. For each donor, CD4 naive and CD4 memory were each given three plates, CD8 naive was given two plates, and CD8 memory was given one plate. To estimate repertoire size and how much clonotypes are shared between individuals, the study performed deep sequencing of blood TCR repertoires from 4 to 6 healthy adults. Different laboratories and diverse techniques were used to prepare libraries and sequence TCR repertoires, to increase sequencing depth and limit assay-specific biases. Each donor's leukapheresis produced roughly between roughly 0.85 and 10 billion PBMCs. General study outcomes and caveats: Rarefaction of sorted-subset datasets indicated incomplete sequencing despite the large sequencing depth. Based on pairwise subsampling, the degree of clonotype sharing among donors was expected to be affected by sequencing depth. Clonotypes shared by all four sorted-subset donors showed higher generation probabilities than non-shared clonotypes. Estimated clonotype richness was generally larger for naive than for memory subsets. Sharing across a few donors was observed for around 5% of naive CD4, less than 4% of naive CD8, 2% to 2.5% of memory CD4, and roughly 0.43% of memory CD8 clonotypes. Sampling was restricted to blood, and TCR repertoires in tissues likely differ from the TCR repertoires found in blood. The small number of donors limited the genetic and exposure-history diversity represented.

With regard to this clone: Its antigen has not been determined. Base-call qualities are not available, and no considerably larger clone is one nucleotide away.

Using the deep immunoSEQ assay, TCR CDR3 regions were amplified from genomic DNA by multiplex PCR. Extracted genomic DNA from each cell subset was spread evenly across all wells of several immunoSEQ 96-well plates, with each plate serving as a replicate. For sorted subsets, about 200 ng genomic DNA, equal to about 30,000 T cell genomes, was loaded into each replicate PCR. Purified libraries were quantified with a Qubit 3.0 fluorometer, sized on a Bioanalyzer 2100, and re-quantified with the KAPA Library Quantification kit. A separate single-read 150-cycle Illumina NextSeq 550 flow cell was used to sequence each immunoSEQ 96-well plate. In the paper's pipeline: Because the immunoSEQ output included only junctional sequences and no quality scores, the filtering could not be the same as the filtering used for full-length reads. Sequences were annotated with PyIR, a Python wrapper for IgBLAST v1.9, and V/J genes and CDR3 were assigned using IMGT germline references. Reads were filtered out if the reads had weak V/J assignments (E-value above 1e-6), no CDR3, stop codons, out-of-frame junctions, or ambiguous translated residues. V3J clonotypes were defined as sequences sharing the same inferred V gene, J gene, and CDR3 amino acid sequence. To compute the percentage overlap between repertoires, the number of shared unique clonotypes was divided by the size of the smaller repertoire. RTK rarefaction, the Chao1 estimator, and Recon v2.1 estimates of unobserved clonotypes were used to assess repertoire richness. Generation probabilities were computed with OLGA for all TCRbeta clonotypes obtained by the gDNA method from several donors. Drawn from immuneACCESS, this table holds only the in-frame rearrangements with V and J called that TCRdb kept. Clones are partly lost; checked studies trace under half to an unresolved V gene and leave the rest unexplained. V, J and clone size are taken as reported in that table, and D and trimming were inferred from the DNA itself. Recorded for this sample are 950,000 to 1,200,000 clones; about 72% of them occurred a single time. Of the sample, roughly 0.9% is held by the ten largest clones.

The CDR3 spans 12 residues, from the cysteine through the phenylalanine. CDR3 DNA only is kept here, 36 bases in frame from base 1. The donors were healthy, HIV-negative adults who had no recently reported acute infections or vaccinations. Every donor was a Caucasian adult residing in Nashville, Tennessee, USA. Magnetic negative selection was used to enrich CD4+ T cells, after which naive cells were positively selected on CD45RA and the negative fraction became the memory subset. Blood was collected by leukapheresis, and PBMCs were isolated by Ficoll-Histopaque density gradient centrifugation and then cryopreserved in liquid nitrogen vapor phase. Purity and quantity of every magnetically sorted T cell population were checked by analytical flow cytometry. Each sorted fraction had its genomic DNA isolated and then quantified by UV absorbance on a Nanodrop 2000c.

The chain joins TRBV21-1 to TRBJ2-7. TRBV21-1 is given as a pseudogene. The source of this sequence is a man aged 18 to 35 in good health. Some clones in this sample may be carry-over from other donors' samples. Sequenced sample: memory CD4+ T cells from PBMCs. Per the publication, the cell subset or site label means: CD45RA-negative fraction. CDR3 sequence: CASSYSRGLQYF. The nucleotide sequence reads TGTGCCAGCTCTTACAGCCGGGGCCTTCAGTACTTC.